Listed here are 24 T cell receptor beta chains from one sample, sequenced in a study of blood T cells in healthy people across ages. Primers used in a second PCR of about 6 to 11 cycles were a sample-barcoded 5' primer and a J-beta primer mix. TCRdb redid the calling of the 5' RACE reads with MiXCR, one entry per CDR3 protein. The sample shows about 1.8 million distinct CDR3 sequences, around half of them seen only once. The sample comprised blood. The receptors derive from a woman aged 40 to 50 in good health.

The rearrangement uses TRBV3-1 and TRBJ1-2; TRBD1 aligns across 8 bases. This CDR3 has 14 residues. From germline, CDR1 is LGHDT and CDR2 YNNKEL (reference sequence). V was pared by 0 bases and J by 8 bases, with 5 bases of the junction left unmatched. The CDR3 bases are TGTGCCAGCAGCCAAGATCGGACAGGGAAGGGCTACACCTTC. This sequence encodes CASSQDRTGKGYTF.

In its sample, this clonotype was seen a few times. The rearrangement joins TRBV7-2 to TRBJ2-1, with a tentative D call TRBD2 (7 bases). V was trimmed by 4 bases and J by 12 bases, leaving 19 bases between them. The CDR3 covers 14 residues. Germline loops: CDR1 SGHTA, CDR2 FQGNSA. CDR3 bases: TGTGCCAGCAGCTCCTCAACCGGGGGGCCTGGGCAGTTCTTC. Amino acids: CASSSSTGGPGQFF. The variable domain in full, completed from reference TRBV7-2 and TRBJ2-1, reads GAGVSQSPSNKVTEKGKDVELRCDPISGHTALYWYRQSLGQGLEFLIYFQGNSAPDKSGLPSDRFSAERTGGSVSTLTIQRTQQEDSAVYLCASSSSTGGPGQFFGPGTRLTVL.

The rearrangement uses TRBV4-3 and TRBJ2-7, with D perhaps TRBD2 (6 bases). Germline-derived CDR1 and CDR2 are LGHNA and YSLEER. CDR3 size: 12 residues. Deletions cut 3 bases from V and 8 bases from J, with 11 bases between. CDR3 in amino acids: CASSHLGGKQYF. Here the CDR3 DNA reads TGCGCCAGCAGCCATTTGGGGGGAAAGCAGTACTTC.

The V gene is TRBV20-1, the J gene TRBJ2-5, with D unclear. The germline V gene has CDR1 DFQATT and CDR2 SNEGSKA (reference sequence). With 0 bases removed from V and 13 bases from J, the gap between germline ends came to 15 bases. There are 12 residues in the CDR3. CDR3 sequence (DNA): TGCAGTGCTAGAGATCAAGGAAACGAGCGGTACTTC. Residues: CSARDQGNERYF.

The chain employs TRBV4-1 and TRBJ2-7; 8 nucleotides match TRBD1. CDR3 length equals 16 residues. Losses at the gene ends were 1 base for V and 4 bases for J; bases not matched to a gene: 9. Germline V gene lookup returns CDR1 MGHRA and CDR2 YSYEKL. The CDR3 sequence: CASSQALQGALYEQYF. DNA for the CDR3: TGCGCCAGCAGCCAAGCTTTGCAGGGGGCTTTATACGAGCAGTACTTC.

The V call is TRBV12-3 or TRBV12-4, the J call TRBJ2-3; tentatively, D is TRBD2 (7 bases). Between the trimmed V and J ends, which lost 6 bases and 4 bases, there was a span of 23 bases. The CDR3 is 17 amino acids. The CDR3 sequence is CASSYPGQAGSADTQYF. The CDR3, as DNA: TGTGCCAGCAGCTACCCGGGACAAGCGGGGAGCGCAGATACGCAGTATTTT.

V is TRBV29-1 and J is TRBJ2-3, with 11 bases lining up with TRBD1. CDR3 length: 13 residues. CDR1 and CDR2 (germline): SQVTM, ANQGSEA. Germline trimming cut 5 bases from V and 6 bases from J; bases unmatched to any gene: 4. The CDR3 reads CSVMGTGGDTQYF. CDR3 in DNA: TGCAGCGTTATGGGGACAGGGGGGGATACGCAGTATTTT.

This clonotype was detected a few times. The chain carries TRBV6-4 and TRBJ2-3; 13 positions agree with TRBD2. The CDR3 covers 15 residues. Looked up from germline, CDR1 is MRHNA and CDR2 is SNTAGT. V lost 6 bases, J lost 5 bases, and 5 bases stayed unmatched. CDR3 nucleotides: TGTGCCAGCAGCCCGGGACTAGCGGGAATAGATACGCAGTATTTT. It yields the protein CASSPGLAGIDTQYF.

The chain recombines TRBV7-6 with TRBJ2-6, with D possibly being TRBD1 (5 bases). The germline CDR1 and CDR2 sequences are SGHVS and FNYEAQ. V was cut by 3 bases and J by 0 bases, with 18 bases left in between. The CDR3 totals 19 residues. The CDR3 nucleotides read TGTGCCAGCAGCTTCTTTTTAAGGGGCCCCCACTCTGGGGCCAACGTCCTGACTTTC. It yields the protein CASSFFLRGPHSGANVLTF.

The sample holds a few counts of this clonotype. The chain recombines TRBV9 with TRBJ2-7, with TRBD2 as a possible D gene (6 bases). This CDR3 contains 15 residues. CDR1 is SGDLS, CDR2 YYNGEE, per germline. V lost 4 bases and J 0 bases, leaving 14 bases between the germline ends. In DNA form, the CDR3 reads TGTGCCAGCAGCCCTGGGGGGTTCTCCTCCTACGAGCAGTACTTC. Its translation is CASSPGGFSSYEQYF.

J is TRBJ2-3 and V is TRBV4-1, with D perhaps matching TRBD2 (5 bases). The germline V and J ends were trimmed by 1 base and 3 bases, with 17 bases remaining between them. CDR1 is MGHRA, CDR2 YSYEKL, per germline. The CDR3 runs to 17 residues. CDR3 coding DNA: TGCGCCAGCAGCCAAGCGCGAGGAGGTTTTCGAACAGATACGCAGTATTTT. Its translation: CASSQARGGFRTDTQYF.

This clonotype was seen only a few times. V is TRBV20-1 and J is TRBJ1-5; TRBD1 matches at 7 bases. J was trimmed by 0 bases and V by 6 bases; bases with no gene match: 14. The CDR3 length is 17 residues. CDR1 DFQATT and CDR2 SNEGSKA come from the germline V gene (reference sequence). CDR3 bases: TGCAGTGCCAGGCCACCTCAGGGGGGCGGTAGCAATCAGCCCCAGCATTTT. It specifies CSARPPQGGGSNQPQHF.

Only a few counts were recorded for this clonotype. The rearrangement uses TRBV29-1 and TRBJ1-4; 7 nucleotides match TRBD1. Germline CDR1 reads SQVTM; CDR2 reads ANQGSEA. J was trimmed by 7 bases and V by 6 bases; bases with no gene match: 8. The length of the CDR3 is 13 residues. This CDR3 is CSVATGRGEKLFF. Here the CDR3 DNA reads TGCAGCGTCGCGACAGGGCGGGGTGAAAAACTGTTTTTT.

Details on this clonotype: A read error may produce the germline difference seen at one junction end. The chain joins TRBV7-2 to TRBJ2-6; TRBD1 matches 7 bases. Germline V gives CDR1 SGHTA, CDR2 FQGNSA. The CDR3 length is 16 residues. CDR3 nucleotides: TGTGCCAGCGGCTTGACAGGGTTCCCTGGGGCCAACGTCCTGACTTTC. Translation gives CASGLTGFPGANVLTF.

This clonotype was seen ten or more times. The rearrangement uses TRBV12-3 or TRBV12-4 and TRBJ2-5, with D perhaps matching TRBD1 (6 bases). The CDR3 runs 14 residues. Trimming left V 6 bases short and J 0 bases short, with 11 bases between. CDR3 sequence: CASSLRTDQETQYF. CDR3 DNA: TGTGCCAGCAGCCTTCGGACAGACCAAGAGACCCAGTACTTC.

This chain connects TRBV11-1 to TRBJ2-1, with TRBD2 identical over 7 bases. V shed 1 base and J 4 bases; nucleotides not matched to a gene: 7. Germline values: CDR1 SGHAT, CDR2 FQDESV (reference sequence). CDR3 length: 16 residues. CDR3 nucleotides: TGTGCCAGCAGCTTAGAAGGGACTACCAGATACAATGAGCAGTTCTTC. It codes for CASSLEGTTRYNEQFF.

The V gene is TRBV5-5, the J gene TRBJ2-5, with D maybe TRBD2 (6 bases). Germline lookup yields CDR1 SGHKS and CDR2 YYEKEE (reference sequence). V shed 5 bases and J shed 2 bases, with 13 bases lying between them. The CDR3 covers 14 residues. The CDR3 bases are TGTGCCAGCAGATTCCGGGAGATACAAGAGACCCAGTACTTC. Translated: CASRFREIQETQYF.

The chain employs TRBV7-2 and TRBJ1-1; 8 nucleotides match TRBD1. CDR1 and CDR2 (germline): SGHTA, FQGNSA. V shed 5 bases, J shed 8 bases, and the junction held 7 bases outside the gene matches. The CDR3 is made up of 13 amino acids. In nucleotides, the CDR3 is TGTGCCAGCAGCGTACGACCAGGGGGCGAAGCTTTCTTT. This codes for CASSVRPGGEAFF.

This clonotype has more than one count but fewer than ten. This chain uses TRBV20-1 with TRBJ2-4; the D gene is possibly TRBD1 (6 bases). The CDR3 consists of 16 residues. Germline values: CDR1 DFQATT, CDR2 SNEGSKA (reference sequence). Trimming removed 0 bases at V and 0 bases at J, with 12 bases between. Written as DNA, the CDR3 is TGCAGTGCTAGAGAGGGCAGGGGCCCAGCCAAAAACATTCAGTACTTC. Amino acid sequence: CSAREGRGPAKNIQYF.

This clonotype was seen only a few times. V is TRBV4-2 and J is TRBJ2-3, with 7 bases aligning to TRBD2. CDR1 is LGHNA, CDR2 YNFKEQ, per germline. J was trimmed by 5 bases and V by 0 bases; bases with no gene match: 5. This CDR3 has 15 amino acids. In nucleotides, the CDR3 is TGTGCCAGCAGCCAAGAAACCGGGGGGAGAGATACGCAGTATTTT. Translating it yields CASSQETGGRDTQYF.

This clonotype was seen more than once but under ten times. This chain links TRBV7-2 with TRBJ2-5, with TRBD2 identical over 11 bases. CDR3 length equals 17 residues. After removal of 0 bases from V and 3 bases from J, the junction contained 6 bases not matched to a gene. Per germline, CDR1 SGHTA and CDR2 FQGNSA. For the CDR3, the DNA is TGTGCCAGCAGCTTAGCAGGGGGGACTAGCGGCGAAGAGACCCAGTACTTC. Translation gives CASSLAGGTSGEETQYF.

V and J are TRBV4-3 and TRBJ1-2; D is unclear. V was clipped by 4 bases and J by 0 bases, with 9 bases between them. The CDR3 loop spans 14 amino acids. Germline CDR1 LGHNA, CDR2 YSLEER. This chain's CDR3 is CASSPSPANYGYTF. In DNA form, the CDR3 reads TGCGCCAGCAGCCCCTCTCCAGCTAACTATGGCTACACCTTC.

This clonotype was detected only a few times. V is TRBV5-1 and J is TRBJ2-4; D tentatively reads TRBD1 or TRBD2 (5 bases each). Matching the DNA end better, TRBJ2-7 makes the J call doubtful. Germline V lookup: CDR1 SGHRS, CDR2 YFSETQ. CDR3 length: 13 amino acids. CDR3 residues: CASRRGLTYEQYF. CDR3 DNA sequence: TGCGCCAGCAGGAGGGGCCTTACCTACGAGCAGTACTTC.

The V and J genes are TRBV4-1 and TRBJ2-1; TRBD1 aligns across 7 bases. The V and J ends lost 7 bases and 5 bases, in that order; junction bases with no gene match: 11. CDR1 is MGHRA, CDR2 YSYEKL, per germline. The CDR3 covers 15 residues. The CDR3 reads CASTGGPSGNNEQFF. As DNA, the CDR3 is TGCGCCAGCACAGGGGGTCCGTCAGGGAACAATGAGCAGTTCTTC.